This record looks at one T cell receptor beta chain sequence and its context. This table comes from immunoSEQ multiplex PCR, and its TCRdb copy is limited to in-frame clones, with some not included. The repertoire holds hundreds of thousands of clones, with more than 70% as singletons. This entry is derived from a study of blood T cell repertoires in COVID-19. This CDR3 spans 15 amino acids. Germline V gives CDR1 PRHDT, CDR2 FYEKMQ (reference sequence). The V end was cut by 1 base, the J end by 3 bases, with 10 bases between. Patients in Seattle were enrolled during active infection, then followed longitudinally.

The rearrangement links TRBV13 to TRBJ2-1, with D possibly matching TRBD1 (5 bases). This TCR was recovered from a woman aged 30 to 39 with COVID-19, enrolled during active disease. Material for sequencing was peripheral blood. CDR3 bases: TGTGCCAGCAGCTTAGAGGGAAGGGGCTACAATGAGCAGTTCTTC. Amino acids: CASSLEGRGYNEQFF.